This TCR beta chain originates from a study of blood T cell repertoires in COVID-19. Study at large: Sites across the United States, Italy and Spain contributed samples from acute and convalescent COVID-19. Sample material is recorded as cDNA or gDNA derived from T cells, B-cell-depleted T cells, or PBMCs.

V lost 1 base to trimming and J lost 4 bases, with 10 bases between them. CDR1 and CDR2 (germline): LNHDA, SQIVND (reference sequence). The CDR3 spans 14 residues. As originally analysed: Estimated nucleated cell counts came from reference gene primer amplification. Profiled with immunoSEQ multiplex PCR; TCRdb holds only in-frame clones, not every one. The D gene and trimming were derived from the DNA, and the V and J assignments and clone size from that table. In the table there are just over 150,000 clones, roughly 79% of which are singletons. This chain links TRBV19 with TRBJ1-1, with D maybe TRBD1 (5 bases). This clonotype was obtained from a woman of 80 years or more with acute or convalescent COVID-19. Sequenced: peripheral blood. DNA of the CDR3: TGTGCCAGTAGTATAGGTGGCAGGGCCACTGAAGCTTTCTTT. Amino acids: CASSIGGRATEAFF.